This T cell receptor beta chain came from a study of response to subunit inactivated influenza vaccine. One entry per CDR3 protein results from TCRdb running MiXCR on the RT-PCR reads. Found here are around 750,000 distinct CDR3 sequences, 21% of them singletons; the top ten hold about 10%. The germline V gene encodes CDR1 SNHLY and CDR2 FYNNEI. V gave up 6 bases and J gave up 8 bases, with 7 bases separating them. The CDR3 runs 10 residues. The receptor was derived from a man aged 45-65 years who received an inactivated influenza vaccine. Sequencing used PBMCs from blood, obtained about 5 days after vaccination. The chain couples TRBV2 to TRBJ1-2; D is ambiguous. CDR3 in amino acids: CASRTTGYTF. CDR3 DNA sequence: TGTGCCAGCAGGACTACAGGCTACACCTTC. Full variable domain (rest looked up from reference TRBV2 and TRBJ1-2): EPEVTQTPSHQVTQMGQEVILRCVPISNHLYFYWYRQILGQKVEFLVSFYNNEISEKSEIFDDQFSVERPDGSNFTLKIRSTKLEDSAMYFCASRTTGYTFGSGTRLTVV.